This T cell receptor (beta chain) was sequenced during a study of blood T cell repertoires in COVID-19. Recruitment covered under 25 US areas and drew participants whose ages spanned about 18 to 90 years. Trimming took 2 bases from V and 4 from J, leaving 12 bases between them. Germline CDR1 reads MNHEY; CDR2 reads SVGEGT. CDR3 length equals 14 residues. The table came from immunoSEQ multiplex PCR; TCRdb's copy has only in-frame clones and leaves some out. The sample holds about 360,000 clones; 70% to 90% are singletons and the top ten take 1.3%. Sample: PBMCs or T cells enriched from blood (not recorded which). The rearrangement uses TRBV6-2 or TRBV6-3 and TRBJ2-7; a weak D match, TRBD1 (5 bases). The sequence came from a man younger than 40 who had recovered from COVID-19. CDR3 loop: CASSYGPRVYEQYF. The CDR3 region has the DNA TGTGCCAGCAGTTACGGTCCCAGGGTGTACGAGCAGTACTTC.